Shown below are 19 T cell receptor beta chains from a single sample sequenced in a study of blood T cell repertoires in COVID-19 (dated by TCRdb to the early 2020s). Library creation used the immunoSEQ multiplex PCR assay. TCRdb's version of the immuneACCESS table is confined to in-frame rearrangements and falls short of the full clone set. An unresolved V gene accounts for under half of the shortfall where checked; the remainder is of unknown origin. This sample is represented by 150,000 to 200,000 clones; approximately 90% of them were singletons. The ten largest clones add up to roughly 2% of the sample. Material for sequencing was peripheral blood. These receptors were collected from a young man with acute or convalescent COVID-19.

This chain uses TRBV11-2 with TRBJ1-6, with a tentative D call TRBD1 (6 bases). V was clipped by 7 bases and J by 4 bases, with 17 bases between them. CDR3 length: 16 amino acids. Germline loops: CDR1 SGHAT, CDR2 FQNNGV. Here the CDR3 DNA reads TGTGCCAGCACCAACCGAACAGGGATTTATAATTCACCCCTCCACTTT. It is translated as CASTNRTGIYNSPLHF. The complete variable domain, with remaining parts taken from reference TRBV11-2 and TRBJ1-6, reads EAGVAQSPRYKIIEKRQSVAFWCNPISGHATLYWYQQILGQGPKLLIQFQNNGVVDDSQLPKDRFSAERLKGVDSTLKIQPAKLEDSAVYLCASTNRTGIYNSPLHFGNGTRLTVT.

The gene calls are TRBV13 and TRBJ2-5; 9 bases map to TRBD1. The length of the CDR3 is 14 residues. The ends lost 5 bases at V and 4 bases at J; junction bases unmatched: 5. Per germline, CDR1 PRHDT and CDR2 FYEKMQ (reference sequence). CDR3 loop: CASSPRDRAETQYF. CDR3 nucleotide sequence: TGTGCCAGCAGCCCCCGGGACAGGGCAGAGACCCAGTACTTC. Full variable domain (missing parts from reference TRBV13 and TRBJ2-5): AAGVIQSPRHLIKEKRETATLKCYPIPRHDTVYWYQQGPGQDPQFLISFYEKMQSDKGSIPDRFSAQQFSDYHSELNMSSLELGDSALYFCASSPRDRAETQYFGPGTRLLVL.

J is TRBJ2-7 and V is TRBV25-1, with D hard to call. The CDR3 is 16 amino acids. V was trimmed by 8 bases and J by 3 bases, leaving 23 bases between them. Per the germline V gene, CDR1 is MGHDK and CDR2 is SYGVNS. CDR3 protein: CASQKGGSPMIYEQYF. CDR3 in DNA: TGTGCCAGCCAGAAAGGCGGCAGCCCGATGATCTACGAGCAGTACTTC.

This clone was seen only once. J is TRBJ1-5 and V is TRBV11-3; D gene unclear. The germline V gene encodes CDR1 SGHNT and CDR2 YENEEA. The germline V and J ends were trimmed by 0 bases and 1 base, with 4 bases remaining between them. The CDR3 loop spans 14 amino acids. CDR3 loop: CASSLEHSNQPQHF. In DNA, the CDR3 is TGTGCCAGCAGCTTAGAACACAGCAATCAGCCCCAGCATTTT.

The V call is TRBV2, the J call TRBJ2-5; D might be TRBD2 (6 bases). CDR3 length: 15 residues. The germline gives CDR1 SNHLY, CDR2 FYNNEI. V shed 4 bases and J shed 7 bases, with 19 bases lying between them. The CDR3 nucleotides are TGTGCCAGCAGTGGGGGACGGAGGGACGGGGGGACCCAGTACTTC. Amino acids: CASSGGRRDGGTQYF.

In DNA form, the CDR3 reads TGCGCCAGCAGCTTGCTCGGACTAGCGGAAGAGACCCAGTACTTC. Residues: CASSLLGLAEETQYF. The rearrangement uses TRBV5-1 and TRBJ2-5, with 10 bases fitting TRBD2. CDR3 length equals 15 residues. Trimming removed 1 base from V and 3 bases from J; junction bases left unmatched: 3. CDR1 SGHRS and CDR2 YFSETQ come from the germline V gene.

The chain recombines TRBV27 with TRBJ1-6; TRBD1 matches at 11 bases. The germline CDR1 and CDR2 sequences are MNHEY and SMNVEV (reference sequence). The CDR3 extends over 18 amino acids. The J segment lost 7 bases and the V segment lost 6 bases, leaving 14 bases of the junction unmatched. DNA for the CDR3: TGTGCCAGCAGCCTATGGGCCGGGACAGGGGGGATGAATTCACCCCTCCACTTT. Translation: CASSLWAGTGGMNSPLHF.

DNA for the CDR3: TGTGCCAGCAGCCAAGGCGGGAACAGCTATGGCTACACCTTC. Encoded protein: CASSQGGNSYGYTF. This sequence joins TRBV14 and TRBJ1-2; no definite D call. Trimming removed 1 base from V and 4 bases from J, with 10 bases in between. Germline values: CDR1 SGHDN, CDR2 FVKESK. This CDR3 has 14 residues.

V and J are TRBV27 and TRBJ1-1, with 9 bases matching TRBD1. Germline V gives CDR1 MNHEY, CDR2 SMNVEV (reference sequence). The CDR3 spans 14 residues. With 4 bases clipped from V and 5 bases from J, the junction kept 5 bases outside the gene matches. The CDR3 DNA is TGTGCCAGCAGTTGGGGACAGGGTTGGACTGAAGCTTTCTTT. This gives the protein CASSWGQGWTEAFF.

The chain uses TRBV2 and TRBJ2-5; the D gene is possibly TRBD2 (6 bases). Germline-derived CDR1 and CDR2 are SNHLY and FYNNEI. Trimming left V 4 bases short and J 3 bases short, with 6 bases between. The CDR3 runs 12 residues. CDR3 amino acids: CASSAGEETQYF. The CDR3 DNA is TGTGCCAGCAGTGCGGGAGAAGAGACCCAGTACTTC.

The chain uses TRBV3-1 (or the pseudogene TRBV3-2) and TRBJ1-6, with D unclear. Looked up from germline, CDR1 is LGHDT and CDR2 is YNNKEL (reference sequence). The CDR3 contains 15 residues. Deletions cut 7 bases from V and 0 bases from J, with 10 bases between. As DNA, the CDR3 is TGTGCCAGCACGTTTGGTAGCTCCTATAATTCACCCCTCCACTTT. Protein: CASTFGSSYNSPLHF.

The chain links TRBV5-8 to TRBJ1-2; D remains unclear. Per germline, CDR1 SGHTS and CDR2 YDEGEE. This CDR3 is built from 12 residues. Between the trimmed V and J ends, which lost 4 bases and 8 bases, there was a span of 12 bases. CDR3 nucleotide sequence: TGTGCCAGCAGCACCCCCCAGCGGGGCTACACCTTC. Translating gives CASSTPQRGYTF.

The chain is built from TRBV3-1 (or the pseudogene TRBV3-2) and TRBJ2-5; 15 bases match TRBD2. With V trimmed by 2 bases and J by 3 bases, 10 bases remained unmatched. CDR1 and CDR2 from the germline V gene are LGHDT and YNNKEL (reference sequence). The CDR3 runs 19 residues. The CDR3 nucleotides are TGTGCCAGCAGCCAACTGCCGGGACTAGCGGGGGGAATGGAAGAGACCCAGTACTTC. Protein product: CASSQLPGLAGGMEETQYF.

This chain uses TRBV12-3 or TRBV12-4 with TRBJ1-5, with D possibly TRBD1 on 6 matching bases. V lost 6 bases to trimming and J lost 7 bases, with 13 bases between them. The CDR3 runs 13 residues. CDR3 protein: CASSRGGGQPQHF. The CDR3 DNA is TGTGCCAGCAGCAGGGGAGGGGGGCAGCCCCAGCATTTT.

The V gene is TRBV5-4, the J gene TRBJ2-5, with 8 bases matching TRBD2. Germline V gene sequence: CDR1 SGHNT, CDR2 YYREEE (reference sequence). Unmatched junction bases numbered 3, after V lost 2 bases and J lost 3 bases. The length of the CDR3 is 14 residues. DNA of the CDR3: TGTGCCAGCAGCTTCGGGACTAGGGAAGAGACCCAGTACTTC. Protein product: CASSFGTREETQYF.

V is TRBV6-5 and J is TRBJ1-2; 8 bases map to TRBD1. The CDR3 has 13 residues. Germline V gives CDR1 MNHEY, CDR2 SVGAGI. V lost 2 bases to trimming and J lost 7 bases; unmatched junction nucleotides: 3. The CDR3 DNA is TGTGCCAGCAGTTACGATGGACAGGGTGGCTACACCTTC. Its translation is CASSYDGQGGYTF.

This rearrangement joins TRBV29-1 to TRBJ2-2, with 7 bases aligning to TRBD1. From germline, CDR1 is SQVTM and CDR2 ANQGSEA. The length of the CDR3 is 15 residues. The V and J ends lost 1 base and 1 base, in that order; junction bases with no gene match: 3. CDR3 amino acids: CSVEAGDRNTGELFF. CDR3 bases: TGCAGCGTTGAAGCCGGGGACAGGAACACCGGGGAGCTGTTTTTT.

V is TRBV5-1 and J is TRBJ1-2; 7 nucleotides agree with TRBD1. The CDR3 is 15 residues long. With V trimmed by 0 bases and J by 5 bases, 7 bases remained unmatched. CDR1 SGHRS and CDR2 YFSETQ come from the germline V gene. This CDR3 is CASSLDGQALYGYTF. For the CDR3, the DNA is TGCGCCAGCAGCTTGGACGGACAGGCCCTATATGGCTACACCTTC.

This clone came up once. The chain links TRBV24-1 to TRBJ2-2, with 9 bases fitting TRBD1. The junction had 4 bases not matched to a gene; V was cut back by 3 bases and J by 0 bases. Germline V CDR1 and CDR2: KGHDR, SFDVKD. The CDR3 extends over 17 amino acids. The CDR3 sequence: CATSDLTGGPNTGELFF. For the CDR3, the DNA is TGTGCCACCAGTGATCTCACAGGGGGCCCGAACACCGGGGAGCTGTTTTTT.